This paragraph reports one T cell receptor beta chain. Its antigen remains unidentified. Per-base quality was not reported, and no clone a single base away is much larger than it. Libraries were made using the immunoSEQ multiplex PCR assay. The clones in this table, taken by TCRdb from immuneACCESS, are in-frame only. Not every clone is retained; where verified, under half of the shortfall comes from an unresolved V gene, and the cause of the rest is unknown. The sample includes 32,000 or so clones, with 70% to 75% observed a single time. Jointly, the top ten make up 14% of the sample. The sample is drawn from a study of radiotherapy plus CTLA-4 blockade in lung cancer (dated by TCRdb to 2016 to 2018). Broadly, across the study: Among the enrolled patients, 15% to 20% had an objective response, and 31% reached disease control. Overall study results and their limits: The strongest predictors of response were reported to be early dynamic shifts in blood T cell clones along with a rise in serum interferon-beta following radiation. After treatment with radiotherapy and ipilimumab, TCR clones that originated in tumors expanded in peripheral blood.

The study evaluated CTLA-4 blockade (ipilimumab) given together with focal radiation therapy in patients who had chemo-refractory metastatic non-small-cell lung cancer. V loses 2 bases at its end and J loses 4 bases; junction bases beyond the gene matches: 2. CDR1 MNHNS and CDR2 SASEGT were looked up in the germline V gene. The CDR3 sequence holds 15 residues, the cysteine and phenylalanine included. This entry keeps only the CDR3 DNA: 45 bases, framed from base 1. The sample was peripheral blood, taken from a patient treated with radiotherapy plus ipilimumab. The chain couples TRBV6-1 to TRBJ2-1, and 10 junction bases match TRBD2. The receptor's source is a human donor with non-small cell lung cancer that progressed on radiotherapy plus ipilimumab. The nucleotide sequence is given as TGTGCCAGCAGTGAAAAAGCGGGGGGGTACAATGAGCAGTTCTTC. This codes for CASSEKAGGYNEQFF.